Below are 19 T cell receptor beta chains sequenced from a single sample in a study of molecular identifiers for immune sequencing clone quantification. TCRdb analysed the PCR reads with MiXCR anew, one entry per CDR3 protein. The sample comprises nearly 650,000 distinct CDR3 sequences, about 25% of which are singletons, and 0.78% rests with the top ten. Source material: naive CD8+ T cells from blood, with Jurkat cell RNA spiked in. Subset reported: FACS-sorted CD8+CD4-CCR7+CD45RA+ naive T cells. These receptors all come from a human donor in good health. Some libraries in this study had Jurkat cell RNA spiked in.

This clonotype was recorded many times. The chain uses TRBV7-9 and TRBJ1-5; 7 bases line up with TRBD1. The ends lost 4 bases at V and 4 bases at J; junction bases unmatched: 10. Per germline, CDR1 SEHNR and CDR2 FQNEAQ (reference sequence). This CDR3 has 16 amino acids. The CDR3 loop reads CASSWGQPGGNQPQHF. CDR3 bases: TGTGCCAGCAGCTGGGGACAGCCTGGTGGGAATCAGCCCCAGCATTTT.

This clonotype was counted at least ten times. The chain has TRBV5-4 and TRBJ2-7; 8 bases agree with TRBD1. V was clipped by 9 bases and J by 6 bases; unmatched bases: 17. The CDR3 is 15 residues long. Germline V gives CDR1 SGHNT, CDR2 YYREEE (reference sequence). CDR3 coding DNA: TGTGCCACCCACCGGCCCGGGACAGGTCGTCTCGAGCAGTACTTC. Its protein is CATHRPGTGRLEQYF.

Turning to this clonotype: A single base separates this from a much larger clone, so it may be a read error. This chain joins TRBV28 and TRBJ2-3; 9 nucleotides align to TRBD2. The CDR3 has 15 residues. CDR1 is MDHEN, CDR2 SYDVKM, per germline. DNA of the CDR3: TGTGCTACCAGAGTAGGGACTAGCAACACAGATGCGCAGTATTTT. Translation gives CATRVGTSNTDAQYF.

About this clonotype itself: This sequence may be a read error, since a much larger clone differs from it by one base. This is likely a read error, given that the CDR3 carries no conserved phenylalanine or tryptophan at its end. The CDR3 DNA is TGTGCCAGCAGTTTTGACAGCACAGATACGCAGTATTAT. This translates into CASSFDSTDTQYY. V is TRBV12-3 or TRBV12-4 and J is TRBJ2-3; no definite D call. The CDR3 spans 13 residues. V lost 3 bases and J lost 0, with 4 bases in between.

In this sample, this clonotype turned up many times. The chain employs TRBV4-3 and TRBJ2-7, with TRBD1 identical over 7 bases. The V segment lost 3 bases and the J segment 2 bases; nucleotides outside the gene matches: 13. CDR1 LGHNA and CDR2 YSLEER come from the germline V gene. The length of the CDR3 is 17 residues. In nucleotides, the CDR3 is TGCGCCAGCAGCCAGAATCGACAGGGAATCGTCCCCTACGAGCAGTACTTC. The encoded protein is CASSQNRQGIVPYEQYF.

This clonotype was seen a few times. The V gene is TRBV7-9, the J gene TRBJ2-1; 9 bases line up with TRBD1. This CDR3 is built from 16 residues. The V gene end was trimmed by 5 bases and the J gene end by 8 bases; junction bases not matched to a gene: 13. Germline lookup yields CDR1 SEHNR and CDR2 FQNEAQ (reference sequence). CDR3 DNA sequence: TGTGCCAGCAGCCATAACCGGGACAGGGTCATCCATGAGCAGTTCTTC. Translating it yields CASSHNRDRVIHEQFF.

This clonotype was counted many times. The chain combines TRBV4-2 with TRBJ1-1; D perhaps matches TRBD1 (5 bases). V was pared by 2 bases and J by 0 bases, with 10 bases between. CDR3 length: 15 amino acids. Looked up from germline, CDR1 is LGHNA and CDR2 is YNFKEQ. CDR3 amino acids: CASSQRTGMNTEAFF. For the CDR3, the DNA is TGTGCCAGCAGCCAACGTACAGGAATGAACACTGAAGCTTTCTTT.

V gene TRBV2 combines with J gene TRBJ2-1, with D perhaps TRBD1 or TRBD2 (6 bases each). Germline assignment: CDR1 SNHLY and CDR2 FYNNEI. The CDR3 spans 15 residues. The V and J ends lost 4 bases and 4 bases respectively, with 14 bases between them. The CDR3 nucleotides read TGTGCCAGCAGTGGGATAGGGGGGTTGTACAATGAGCAGTTCTTC. Residues: CASSGIGGLYNEQFF. Full variable domain (rest looked up from reference TRBV2 and TRBJ2-1): EPEVTQTPSHQVTQMGQEVILRCVPISNHLYFYWYRQILGQKVEFLVSFYNNEISEKSEIFDDQFSVERPDGSNFTLKIRSTKLEDSAMYFCASSGIGGLYNEQFFGPGTRLTVL.

The table lists this clonotype with many counts. V and J are TRBV10-3 and TRBJ1-4, with D hard to call. The V end was cut by 11 bases, the J end by 1 base, with 11 bases between. The CDR3 contains 13 residues. The germline gives CDR1 ENHRY, CDR2 SYGVKD. In DNA, the CDR3 is TGTGCCTCGAGGGTTGGAACTAATGAAAAACTGTTTTTT. It yields the protein CASRVGTNEKLFF.

This clonotype has a count of ten or more. The chain is built from TRBV9 and TRBJ1-3; D is perhaps TRBD1 (5 bases). The CDR3 contains 13 residues. Deletions cut 4 bases from V and 9 bases from J, with 14 bases between. Germline V CDR1 and CDR2: SGDLS, YYNGEE. CDR3 coding DNA: TGTGCCAGCAGCTCAGGGACCGGAGGCACCATATATTTT. Translation gives CASSSGTGGTIYF.

This clonotype was picked up many times. This chain links TRBV29-1 with TRBJ1-1, with 7 bases that match TRBD1. Trimming cost V 7 bases and J 3 bases; bases outside gene matches: 8. Germline CDR1 and CDR2: SQVTM and ANQGSEA. This CDR3 contains 13 residues. CDR3 DNA sequence: TGCAGCGCGAAGCTGGGACAGTACACTGAAGCTTTCTTT. As protein: CSAKLGQYTEAFF.

This clonotype was picked up many times. The chain has TRBV12-5 and TRBJ2-5; no clear D gene. The CDR3 is made up of 13 amino acids. Trimming stripped 6 bases from V and 0 bases from J, with 8 bases between. Germline V CDR1 and CDR2: LGHNT, FRNRAP. CDR3 region: CASGRGDQETQYF. CDR3 DNA: TGTGCTAGTGGCCGTGGTGACCAAGAGACCCAGTACTTC.

CDR3 amino acids: CASSLSPGPNTEAFF. The CDR3 bases are TGTGCCAGCAGTTTATCACCAGGGCCGAACACTGAAGCTTTCTTT. The V call is TRBV27, the J call TRBJ1-1; weak D call: TRBD1 (5 bases). The CDR3 extends over 15 amino acids. CDR1 is MNHEY and CDR2 is SMNVEV in the germline V gene (reference sequence). V was pared by 0 bases and J by 1 base, with 9 bases between.

This clonotype occurred many times. The genes are TRBV6-5 and TRBJ2-5, with TRBD1 matching over 8 bases. Trimming took 10 bases from V and 2 from J; bases not matched to a gene: 6. CDR1 and CDR2 from the germline V gene are MNHEY and SVGAGI. CDR3 length: 13 residues. CDR3 in DNA: TGTGCCACCTCCAGGGGGCTGCAAGAGACCCAGTACTTC. Its protein product is CATSRGLQETQYF.

In its sample, this clonotype was seen a few times. DNA of the CDR3: TGTGCCAGTCAGCTTGGGGGGAACACTGAAGCTTTCTTT. Protein product: CASQLGGNTEAFF. The V and J genes are TRBV6-5 and TRBJ1-1; perhaps TRBD1 as D (5 bases). The V end lost 9 bases, the J end lost 1 base, and 12 bases lay between the germline ends. CDR1 MNHEY and CDR2 SVGAGI come from the germline V gene. This CDR3 is built from 13 residues.

The chain uses TRBV7-3 and TRBJ1-1; D unresolved. CDR1 and CDR2 (germline): SGHTA, FQGTGA. Trimming removed 1 base from V and 0 bases from J, with 9 bases in between. The CDR3 runs 15 residues. The CDR3 DNA sequence: TGTGCCAGCAGCTTAAGCCCGGGATTGAACACTGAAGCTTTCTTT. Protein: CASSLSPGLNTEAFF.

The chain has TRBV28 and TRBJ2-5; the D gene is possibly TRBD1 (6 bases). The CDR3 runs 14 residues. V lost 5 bases and J 2 bases, leaving 12 bases between the germline ends. Germline values: CDR1 MDHEN, CDR2 SYDVKM. CDR3 protein: CASSRTAYQETQYF. DNA of the CDR3: TGTGCCAGCAGTCGGACAGCTTATCAAGAGACCCAGTACTTC.

This clonotype was seen many times. The chain has TRBV4-1 and TRBJ1-5; 9 bases fit TRBD1. The CDR3 loop spans 15 amino acids. V gave up 5 bases and J gave up 0 bases; unmatched junction bases: 2. Germline values: CDR1 MGHRA, CDR2 YSYEKL. CDR3 in amino acids: CASSWDRDSNQPQHF. The CDR3 DNA is TGCGCCAGCAGCTGGGACAGGGATAGCAATCAGCCCCAGCATTTT.

This clonotype was seen many times. V usage is TRBV29-1 and J usage is TRBJ2-7; D may be TRBD1 (5 bases). The CDR3 has 13 amino acids. V lost 4 bases, J lost 4 bases, and 14 bases lay in between. CDR1 is SQVTM, CDR2 ANQGSEA, per germline. The CDR3 DNA reads TGCAGCGTTGTCGGGCAGGGTGGGTACGAGCAGTACTTC. This encodes CSVVGQGGYEQYF.